This T cell receptor (beta chain) derives from a study of CXCR3-negative and CXCR3-positive naive CD8 T cells. General observations from the study: For CXCR3-positive naive cells, TRB CDR3s were more hydrophobic than those of CXCR3-negative naive cells. Diversity in memory CD8+ cells fell much lower than the comparably high levels seen in both naive subsets.

The authors prepared UMI-labeled TRB cDNA libraries by 5' RACE. No DNA is given; TCRdb re-called the 5' RACE reads and lists each CDR3 protein once. The sample table includes around 60,000 distinct CDR3 sequences. The CD45RO-CCR7+CD27+CD95- phenotype denoted naive CD8+ T cells. Germline-derived CDR1 and CDR2 are SGHVS and FNYEAQ. The CDR3 has 15 amino acids. As for this clonotype: Its antigen is still unknown.

This clonotype was sampled from a human donor in good health. Some clones in this sample may be carry-over from other donors' samples. The rearrangement joins TRBV7-6 to TRBJ2-7; TCRdb designates TRBD1, a call that cannot be tested without DNA. Sequenced: naive CXCR3+ CD8+ T cells from blood. Stated subset: CD45RO-CCR7+CD27+CD95- naive CD8+ T cells expressing CXCR3 (TNR3+). The CDR3 loop reads CASSEASGTSYEQYF.